The clone carrying this T cell receptor (beta chain) was picked up one time. Its antigen is unidentified. Clones were read by immunoSEQ multiplex PCR, and TCRdb kept only the in-frame ones, dropping some. The sample has some 200,000 clones; about 92% are singletons. Per germline, CDR1 SEHNR and CDR2 FQNEAQ (reference sequence). The CDR3 consists of 15 residues. Trimming stripped 4 bases from V and 5 bases from J, with 15 bases between. This sample is part of a study of T cell responses to AZD1222 COVID-19 vaccine. The wider study: Second-dose recipients at about 4 or about 12 weeks were treated as one pooled group. Study-level points and caveats: Spike-spanning, vaccine-associated CD4 TCRs were dominant at 160-218 and 743-854. Unmutated variant regions are reportedly targeted by nearly half of spike-specific TCRs.

Sequencing was performed on peripheral blood, taken on day 0 of AZD1222 vaccination. The source of this sequence is an adult in good health. The chain combines TRBV7-9 with TRBJ2-1, with D tentatively TRBD1 or TRBD2 (5 bases each). The CDR3 spells CASSYRDGGNNEQFF. CDR3 nucleotide sequence: TGTGCCAGCAGCTACCGGGACGGAGGAAACAATGAGCAGTTCTTC.